Presented here are 15 T cell receptor beta chains from one specimen sequenced in a study of beta chain features in type 1 diabetes. Every isolated RNA sample was fully reverse transcribed, so sequencing captured expressed TCRB transcripts. Libraries were prepared by immunoSEQ multiplex PCR; TCRdb keeps only in-frame clonotypes and omits some of them. The sample shows over 500,000 clones, roughly a sixth of them seen only once. The sample was naive CD4+ T cells from blood. The receptors were gathered from a man younger than 35 in good health.

This chain joins TRBV5-1 and TRBJ1-2; D is perhaps TRBD1 (6 bases). The ends were cut back, 1 base at V and 4 bases at J, with 8 bases in the middle. Germline V gives CDR1 SGHRS, CDR2 YFSETQ. The CDR3 is 13 amino acids. CDR3 in DNA: TGCGCCAGCAGCTTGACGACAGGCTATGGCTACACCTTC. Residues: CASSLTTGYGYTF.

This clone was found a few times. V is TRBV30 and J is TRBJ2-1; TRBD2 is a possible D gene (7 bases). CDR1 and CDR2 (germline): GTSNPN, SVGIG (reference sequence). Trimming took off 4 bases at V and 5 bases at J, with 18 bases between the two ends. This CDR3 has 15 residues. CDR3 sequence (DNA): TGTGCCTGGACCCTGGGGGGGGCGGGAAACAATGAGCAGTTCTTC. Residues: CAWTLGGAGNNEQFF.

CDR3 residues: CASSYVGTGVPFEQYF. The CDR3 DNA follows: TGTGCCAGCAGTTACGTCGGGACAGGGGTCCCCTTCGAGCAGTACTTC. The chain joins TRBV6-6 to TRBJ2-7; 10 positions match TRBD1. V dropped 2 bases and J dropped 6; count of bases not matched to a gene: 10. Germline CDR1 and CDR2: MNHNY and SVGAGI (reference sequence). This CDR3 is 16 amino acids long.

The rearrangement joins TRBV7-9 to TRBJ2-7, with D tentatively TRBD1 or TRBD2 (5 bases each). The length of the CDR3 is 14 residues. V was trimmed by 1 base and J by 7 bases, leaving 14 bases between them. Germline V gene data show CDR1 as SEHNR and CDR2 as FQNEAQ (reference sequence). The CDR3: CASSLERGVGEQYF. As DNA, the CDR3 is TGTGCCAGCAGCTTAGAGCGAGGGGTCGGGGAGCAGTACTTC.

V gene TRBV9 combines with J gene TRBJ2-3, with TRBD2 identical over 7 bases. V shed 0 bases, J shed 4 bases, and the junction held 11 bases outside the gene matches. The CDR3 is 17 residues long. Per germline, CDR1 SGDLS and CDR2 YYNGEE. The CDR3 coding sequence is TGTGCCAGCAGCGTAGTAGGTGGGAGGGGCTGGGCAGATACGCAGTATTTT. Its translation: CASSVVGGRGWADTQYF.

The chain recombines TRBV4-1 with TRBJ1-2, with D maybe TRBD1 (6 bases). Trimming shortened V by 1 base and J by 4 bases, and 19 bases separated the two germline ends. The CDR3 is 17 amino acids. The germline V gene has CDR1 MGHRA and CDR2 YSYEKL. The CDR3 DNA follows: TGCGCCAGCAGCCAAGGGGCGGTGGGGGCGGTCGGCTATGGCTACACCTTC. The encoded protein is CASSQGAVGAVGYGYTF.

V is TRBV11-2 and J is TRBJ2-1, with D maybe TRBD2 (6 bases). Germline V CDR1 and CDR2: SGHAT, FQNNGV. The germline V and J ends were trimmed by 0 bases and 1 base, with 10 bases remaining between them. The CDR3 contains 16 residues. This chain's CDR3 is CASSLEIAASYNEQFF. The CDR3 coding sequence is TGTGCCAGCAGCTTAGAGATAGCGGCGTCCTACAATGAGCAGTTCTTC.

This clone was observed a few times. This chain uses TRBV7-2 with TRBJ1-1; D is ambiguous. The length of the CDR3 is 14 residues. The germline V gene encodes CDR1 SGHTA and CDR2 FQGNSA. Deletions cut 0 bases from V and 1 base from J, with 6 bases between. The chain's CDR3 is CASSLAGRNTEAFF. The CDR3, as DNA: TGTGCCAGCAGCTTAGCGGGCAGGAACACTGAAGCTTTCTTT.

This clone was recorded a few times. The chain is built from TRBV7-2 and TRBJ2-7; TRBD1 might be the D (6 bases). Deletions cut 1 base from V and 5 bases from J, with 12 bases between. The CDR3 totals 14 residues. Germline CDR1 reads SGHTA; CDR2 reads FQGNSA. The CDR3: CASSLVRAGDEQYF. The CDR3 coding sequence is TGTGCCAGCAGCTTAGTAAGGGCAGGGGACGAGCAGTACTTC.

This clone has just a few counts. V usage is TRBV9 and J usage is TRBJ2-7; TRBD1 aligns across 7 bases. The CDR3 is made up of 16 amino acids. V lost 3 bases and J lost 1; bases outside the gene matches: 10. The germline V gene has CDR1 SGDLS and CDR2 YYNGEE. The chain's CDR3 is CASSASPRDRSYEQYF. DNA of the CDR3: TGTGCCAGCAGCGCGTCTCCCCGGGACAGATCCTACGAGCAGTACTTC. Based on the CDR3 plus reference TRBV9 and TRBJ2-7, the full variable domain is DSGVTQTPKHLITATGQRVTLRCSPRSGDLSVYWYQQSLDQGLQFLIQYYNGEERAKGNILERFSAQQFPDLHSELNLSSLELGDSALYFCASSASPRDRSYEQYFGPGTRLTVT.

A note on this clone: The same CDR3 also results from other DNA sequences found in this sample. The CDR3, as DNA: TGCAGCGTTAAGGGACGCTTGAACACTGAAGCTTTCTTT. This gives the protein CSVKGRLNTEAFF. The chain is built from TRBV29-1 and TRBJ1-1; a possible D gene is TRBD1 (5 bases). Between the trimmed V and J ends, which lost 5 bases and 0 bases, there was a span of 10 bases. The CDR3 is 13 residues long. Germline CDR1 reads SQVTM; CDR2 reads ANQGSEA.

This chain connects TRBV5-1 to TRBJ2-5, with 7 bases aligning to TRBD1. V gave up 4 bases and J gave up 0 bases; unmatched junction bases: 12. The CDR3 sequence is 17 residues long. The germline V gene has CDR1 SGHRS and CDR2 YFSETQ. The CDR3 bases are TGCGCCAGCAGCCCGGGTAACCGGGACAGCCACCAAGAGACCCAGTACTTC. Translating it yields CASSPGNRDSHQETQYF.

The chain has TRBV9 and TRBJ1-2, with D perhaps matching TRBD1 (6 bases). The CDR3 totals 14 residues. Trimming left V 0 bases short and J 7 bases short, with 13 bases between. Germline-derived CDR1 and CDR2 are SGDLS and YYNGEE. This CDR3 reads CASSVVEQGSGYTF. The CDR3 bases are TGTGCCAGCAGCGTAGTAGAACAGGGAAGTGGCTACACCTTC.

This clone was detected only a few times. The V gene is TRBV27, the J gene TRBJ1-2, with 7 bases lining up with TRBD1. The CDR3 is 14 residues long. Trimming at V came to 6 bases and at J to 0 bases, leaving 4 bases not matched to a gene. The germline gives CDR1 MNHEY, CDR2 SMNVEV (reference sequence). CDR3 loop: CASRSTGSNYGYTF. CDR3 nucleotides: TGTGCCAGCAGATCGACAGGGTCTAACTATGGCTACACCTTC.

The V gene is TRBV7-3, the J gene TRBJ2-7; 9 bases match TRBD1. The J segment lost 4 bases and the V segment lost 4 bases, leaving 8 bases of the junction unmatched. CDR3 length: 15 residues. Germline CDR1 SGHTA, CDR2 FQGTGA. This chain's CDR3 is CASSSQPGQGYEQYF. CDR3 nucleotides: TGTGCCAGCAGCTCCCAACCGGGACAGGGTTACGAGCAGTACTTC.